This T cell receptor (beta chain) was documented in a study of T cell repertoires in cytomegalovirus infection. Via MiXCR, TCRdb re-called the reads, giving one row per CDR3 protein. This table has fewer than 300,000 distinct CDR3 sequences, about 25% appearing once. This CDR3 region has 15 residues. The V gene lost 0 bases and the J gene lost 0 bases, with 9 bases spanning the gap. Germline CDR1 reads DFQATT; CDR2 reads SNEGSKA (reference sequence). Overall study findings and caveats: Accumulated public TCR beta family frequency recognized individuals carrying CMV together with the relevant HLA. Ex vivo, HLA-C-restricted CMV-specific TCR beta clonotypes prevailed over the rest of the response.

Regarding this clonotype: Its antigen is currently unknown.

The receptor was derived from a human donor in good health (CMV status not recorded). Some clones in this sample may be carry-over from other donors' samples. The V gene is TRBV20-1, the J gene TRBJ1-5; maybe TRBD1 (5 bases). Sequenced input: PBMCs. CDR3 bases: TGCAGTGCTAGAGATCCGGGGGTTAGCAATCAGCCCCAGCATTTT. Encoded protein: CSARDPGVSNQPQHF.